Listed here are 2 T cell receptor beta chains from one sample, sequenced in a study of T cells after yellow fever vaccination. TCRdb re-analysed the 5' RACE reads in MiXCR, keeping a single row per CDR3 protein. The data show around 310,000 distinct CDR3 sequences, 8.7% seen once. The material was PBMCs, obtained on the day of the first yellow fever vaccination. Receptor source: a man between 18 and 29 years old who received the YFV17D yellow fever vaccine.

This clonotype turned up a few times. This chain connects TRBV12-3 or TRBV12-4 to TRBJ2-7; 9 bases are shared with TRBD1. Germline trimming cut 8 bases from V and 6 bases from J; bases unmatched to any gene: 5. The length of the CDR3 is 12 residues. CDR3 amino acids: CASGDRVSEQYF. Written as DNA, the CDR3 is TGTGCCAGCGGGGACAGGGTCTCCGAGCAGTACTTC.

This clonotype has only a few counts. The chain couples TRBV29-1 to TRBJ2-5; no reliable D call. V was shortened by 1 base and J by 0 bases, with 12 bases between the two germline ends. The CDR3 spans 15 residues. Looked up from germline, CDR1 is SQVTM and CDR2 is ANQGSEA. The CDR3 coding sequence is TGCAGCGTTGAAGTACCCGACCCGTACCAAGAGACCCAGTACTTC. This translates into CSVEVPDPYQETQYF. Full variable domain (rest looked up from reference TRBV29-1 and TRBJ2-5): SAVISQKPSRDICQRGTSLTIQCQVDSQVTMMFWYRQQPGQSLTLIATANQGSEATYESGFVIDKFPISRPNLTFSTLTVSNMSPEDSSIYLCSVEVPDPYQETQYFGPGTRLLVL.